This is a list of T cell receptor beta chains from one sample in a study of blood T cell repertoires in COVID-19. The data were produced by immunoSEQ multiplex PCR, yet TCRdb's version contains in-frame clones alone and is incomplete. The table has around 270,000 clones, around nine tenths seen once; the top ten hold 3% to 3.5%. The source material was PBMCs or T cells enriched from blood (not recorded which). Receptors originate from a woman aged 40 to 50 who had been exposed to COVID-19. Both conserved end residues are trimmed from each CDR3.

>TRBV6-1|TRBJ2-7|18
ASSGSTKGRLAGGPEEQY
>TRBV6-2/TRBV6-3|TRBJ1-1|14
ASSPDRFSENTEAF
>TRBV5-1|TRBJ1-6|14
ASSLSGSSYNSPLH
>TRBV18|TRBJ2-5|10
ASSPEEETQY
>TRBV9|TRBJ1-2|15
ASSANSWGVVENGYT
>TRBV6-2/TRBV6-3|TRBJ2-3|15
ASSYLLSSGAADTQY
>TRBV11-2|TRBJ2-3|12
ASRGGLAMGTQY
>TRBV5-4|TRBJ1-2|11
ASSFVGRGGYT
>TRBV18|TRBJ1-5|14
ASSPWGAGGNQPQH
>TRBV19|TRBJ2-3|13
ASSMRGGGTDTQY
>TRBV5-4|TRBJ1-1|13
ASSFVGSRRTEAF
>TRBV6-5|TRBJ1-2|12
ASSYSGQTYGYT
>TRBV30|TRBJ1-5|11
AWSVSTNQPQH
>TRBV18|TRBJ1-5|14
ASSPLGQGSNQPQH
>TRBV7-2|TRBJ1-5|11
ASSLGARQPQH
>TRBV30|TRBJ2-3|13
AWSGTSGGPDTQY
>TRBV4-3|TRBJ2-2|14
ASSQFKASVAGELF
>TRBV9|TRBJ1-5|13
ASSEGGVRNQPQH
>TRBV5-1|TRBJ1-2|11
ASSPDKNYGYT
>TRBV4-1|TRBJ1-2|14
ASSLNDVRFNNGYT
>TRBV7-9|TRBJ2-3|14
ASSLGLARSTDTQY
>TRBV4-3|TRBJ1-2|14
ASSQDFLTGNYGYT
>TRBV6-2/TRBV6-3|TRBJ2-1|12
ASSSGQVVYEQF
>TRBV20-1|TRBJ2-3|14
SASSVMQGGTDTQY
>TRBV28|TRBJ2-5|15
ASSNRGLARSQETQY
>TRBV29-1|TRBJ2-5|13
SVEDLAGRQETQY
>TRBV11-3|TRBJ2-1|12
ASSFGTSVNEQF